This TCR beta chain was identified in a study of CD8+ T cells in alopecia areata. Study in general: At a dose of 5 to 10 mg twice daily, oral tofacitinib was given to treated patients. Findings and limits, study-wide: In blood and scalp, many expanded lesional clones persisted during tofacitinib.

With respect to this clone: Its antigen is currently unknown.

Treatment defined: oral pan-JAK inhibitor, 5-10 mg twice daily. Trimming shortened V by 7 bases and J by 0 bases, and 10 bases separated the two germline ends. This CDR3 contains 13 residues. Germline values: CDR1 SQVTM, CDR2 ANQGSEA. Sequencing templates came from extracted RNA that was reverse transcribed into cDNA. Profiling relied on immunoSEQ multiplex PCR, and the TCRdb table lists in-frame clones only, not all of them. The table shows 95,000 to 110,000 clones, with approximately 90% occurring only once. The specimen was CD8+ T cells sorted from blood, collected at roughly week 30, from a patient treated with tofacitinib. This chain uses TRBV29-1 with TRBJ2-1; a weak D match, TRBD2 (6 bases). The clonotype was recovered from a human donor with alopecia areata. The chain's CDR3 is CSGGESSYNEQFF. The CDR3 DNA sequence: TGCAGCGGGGGGGAGAGCTCCTACAATGAGCAGTTCTTC.